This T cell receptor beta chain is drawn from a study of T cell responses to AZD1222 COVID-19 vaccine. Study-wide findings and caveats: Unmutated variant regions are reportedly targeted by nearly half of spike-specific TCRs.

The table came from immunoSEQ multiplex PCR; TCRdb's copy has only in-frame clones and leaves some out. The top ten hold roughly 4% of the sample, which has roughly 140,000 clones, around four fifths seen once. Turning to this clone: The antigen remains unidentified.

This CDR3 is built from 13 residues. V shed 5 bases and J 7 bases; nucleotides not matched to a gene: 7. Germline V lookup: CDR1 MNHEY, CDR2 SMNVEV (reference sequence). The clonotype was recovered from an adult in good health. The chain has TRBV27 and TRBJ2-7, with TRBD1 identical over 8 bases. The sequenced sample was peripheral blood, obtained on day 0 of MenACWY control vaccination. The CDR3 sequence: CASSTTGVGEQYF. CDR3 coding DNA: TGTGCCAGCAGTACGACAGGGGTGGGGGAGCAGTACTTC.